This T cell receptor (beta chain) comes out of a study of blood T cell repertoires in COVID-19. Per germline, CDR1 SNHLY and CDR2 FYNNEI. V gave up 6 bases and J gave up 6 bases, with 23 bases separating them. The CDR3 consists of 17 residues. In the study's own analysis: Estimation of nucleated cell counts relied on the amplification of reference gene primers. Here immunoSEQ multiplex PCR was the method, and the copy in TCRdb shows in-frame clones only, minus some. Clone size and the V and J calls come from that table; the DNA yielded D and trimming. The profile shows approximately 200,000 clones, 70% to 90% of them singletons.

The chain has TRBV2 and TRBJ2-2; TRBD1 is a possible D gene (6 bases). This receptor was identified in a man aged 25 to 45 with acute or convalescent COVID-19. The sample taken for sequencing was peripheral blood. The chain's CDR3 is CASSATPGGRVAGELFF. CDR3 nucleotides: TGTGCCAGCAGCGCCACCCCTGGGGGCCGGGTCGCCGGGGAGCTGTTTTTT. Supplemented by reference TRBV2 and TRBJ2-2, the full variable domain reads EPEVTQTPSHQVTQMGQEVILRCVPISNHLYFYWYRQILGQKVEFLVSFYNNEISEKSEIFDDQFSVERPDGSNFTLKIRSTKLEDSAMYFCASSATPGGRVAGELFFGEGSRLTVL.